The sample holds many counts of the clone carrying this T cell receptor beta chain. The antigen is unknown. This sample is drawn from a study of T cells in Graves' hyperthyroidism and ophthalmopathy. In the study overall: Any treatment followed the collection of peripheral blood at initial diagnosis. Study conclusions and caveats: Ophthalmopathy and stable hyperthyroidism were separated by a 13 V-J model.

The germline CDR1 and CDR2 sequences are DFQATT and SNEGSKA (reference sequence). This CDR3 contains 12 residues. The ends were cut back, 7 bases at V and 8 bases at J, with 14 bases in the middle. Amplification of TCR beta CDR3 regions used RNA as the template. The TCR CDR3 first-round RT-PCR relied on the HTBI primer set. One entry per CDR3 protein, called by TCRdb with MiXCR from the multiplex PCR reads. The data hold about 720,000 distinct CDR3 sequences, with around a sixth observed a single time. Recently diagnosed hyperthyroidism of less than 2 months' duration affected patients aged 18 to 65. The J gene is TRBJ1-4, the V gene TRBV20-1; D is possibly TRBD1 (5 bases). The specimen was blood. The clonotype comes from a woman between 50 and 59 years old with Graves' hyperthyroidism that later progressed to Graves' ophthalmopathy. For the CDR3, the DNA is TGCAGTGGGGCGAGGGGTGAGGAAAAACTGTTTTTT. Its protein product is CSGARGEEKLFF.